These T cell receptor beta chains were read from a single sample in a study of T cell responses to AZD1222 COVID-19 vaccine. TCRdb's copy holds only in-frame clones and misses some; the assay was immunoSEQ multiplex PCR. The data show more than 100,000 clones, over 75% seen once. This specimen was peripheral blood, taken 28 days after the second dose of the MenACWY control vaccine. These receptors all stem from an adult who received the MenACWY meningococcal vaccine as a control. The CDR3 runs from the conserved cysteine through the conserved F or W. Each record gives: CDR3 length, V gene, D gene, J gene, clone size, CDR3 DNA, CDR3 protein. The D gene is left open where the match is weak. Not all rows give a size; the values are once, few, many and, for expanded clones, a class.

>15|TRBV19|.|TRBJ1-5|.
TGTGCCAGTAGACCCAACGAGGGTTCTGATCAGCCCCAGCATTTT
CASRPNEGSDQPQHF
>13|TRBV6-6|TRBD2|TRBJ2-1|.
TGTGCCAGCAGTCATACGGGGGGCAATGAGCAGTTCTTC
CASSHTGGNEQFF
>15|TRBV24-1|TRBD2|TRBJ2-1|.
TGTGCCACCAGCGTGACTAGCGGAAAAGGCAATGAGCAGTTCTTC
CATSVTSGKGNEQFF
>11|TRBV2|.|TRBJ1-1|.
TGTGCCAGCGGTCGAGGTGTTGAAGCTTTCTTT
CASGRGVEAFF
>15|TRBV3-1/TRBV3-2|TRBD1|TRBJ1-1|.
TGTGCCAGCAGCCCGGACAGGGGTTTGGTCACTGAAGCTTTCTTT
CASSPDRGLVTEAFF
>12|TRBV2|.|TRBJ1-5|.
TGTGCCAGCATGGGCGCGAGGGGCCCCCAGCATTTT
CASMGARGPQHF
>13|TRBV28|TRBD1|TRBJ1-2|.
TGTGCCAGCAGGCCCCGGACAGGTCATGGCTACACCTTC
CASRPRTGHGYTF
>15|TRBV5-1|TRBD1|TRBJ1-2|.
TGCGCCAGCAGCTTGGCCGGGGGACAGGGATATGGCTACACCTTC
CASSLAGGQGYGYTF
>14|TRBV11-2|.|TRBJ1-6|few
TGTGCCAGCAGCCCTATTTTGGGAGAATCACCCCTCCACTTT
CASSPILGESPLHF
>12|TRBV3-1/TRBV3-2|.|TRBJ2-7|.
TGTGCCAGCAGCCGGACTAATAACGAGCAGTACTTC
CASSRTNNEQYF
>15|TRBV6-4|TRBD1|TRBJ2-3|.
TGTGCCAGCAGTCCGACAGGGGGATTTGGAGATACGCAGTATTTT
CASSPTGGFGDTQYF
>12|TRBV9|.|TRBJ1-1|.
TGTGCCAGCAGCGTAGCGGGGGTTGAAGCTTTCTTT
CASSVAGVEAFF
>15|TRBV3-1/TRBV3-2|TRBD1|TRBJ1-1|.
TGTGCCAGCAGCCTCTCTCGGACAGGGCACACTGAAGCTTTCTTT
CASSLSRTGHTEAFF
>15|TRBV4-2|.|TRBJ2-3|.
TGTGCCAGCAGCCAAGGTCTCCTAAGCACAGATACGCAGTATTTT
CASSQGLLSTDTQYF
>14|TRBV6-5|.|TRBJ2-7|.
TGTGCCAGCAGCTCCGCTCCCGTAGCCTACGAGCAGTACTTC
CASSSAPVAYEQYF
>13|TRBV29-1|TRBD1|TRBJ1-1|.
TGCAGCGTTGCAGGGGGCGGCGGCACTGAAGCTTTCTTT
CSVAGGGGTEAFF
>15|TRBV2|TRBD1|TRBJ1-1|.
TGTGCCAGCAGGGTGGCAGGGGGCGTTCACACTGAAGCTTTCTTT
CASRVAGGVHTEAFF
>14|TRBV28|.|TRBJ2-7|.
TGTGCCAGCAGTTTGCTCTGGGATGCAACCGAGCAGTACTTC
CASSLLWDATEQYF
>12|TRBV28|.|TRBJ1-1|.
TGTGCCAGCAGTTTAGCCCCCTCCCAAGCTTTCTTT
CASSLAPSQAFF
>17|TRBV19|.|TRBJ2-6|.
TGTGCCAGTAGTATTTGGACAGCGAGCTCTGGGGCCAACGTCCTGACTTTC
CASSIWTASSGANVLTF
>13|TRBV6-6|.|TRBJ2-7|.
TGTGCCTCCCAAAGGGTTACCTCCTACGAGCAGTACTTC
CASQRVTSYEQYF
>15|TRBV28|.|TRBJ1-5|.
TGTGCCAGCAGTTTAGAAGGGGGTGGAAATCAGCCCCAGCATTTT
CASSLEGGGNQPQHF
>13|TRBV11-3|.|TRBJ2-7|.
TGTGCCAGCAGCCCCCGGACCCGCCAAGGGCAGTACTTC
CASSPRTRQGQYF
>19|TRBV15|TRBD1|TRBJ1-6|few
TGTGCCACCAGCAGAGATCTGCCAGACAGGGGGCAGTTGAATTCACCCCTCCACTTT
CATSRDLPDRGQLNSPLHF
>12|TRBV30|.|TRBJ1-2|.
TGTGCCTGGAACCGAGGGGTGAATGGCTACACCTTC
CAWNRGVNGYTF
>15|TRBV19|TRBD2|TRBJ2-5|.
TGTGCCAGTACCCCCAGCGGGGGGGCGTTTGAGACCCAGTACTTC
CASTPSGGAFETQYF
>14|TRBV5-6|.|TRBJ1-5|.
TGTGCCAGCAGCCTGGGACTTAGCAATCAGCCCCAGCATTTT
CASSLGLSNQPQHF
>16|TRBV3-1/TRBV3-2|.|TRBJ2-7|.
TGTGCCAGCAGCCAAGATCAGGCAGTCCCATCCTACGAGCAGTACTTC
CASSQDQAVPSYEQYF
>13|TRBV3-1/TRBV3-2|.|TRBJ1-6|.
TGTGCCAGCAGCCAAGGAAGAGACTCACCCCTCCACTTT
CASSQGRDSPLHF
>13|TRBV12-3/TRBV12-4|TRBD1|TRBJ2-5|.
TGTGCCAGCAGTTCAAGGGGGCAGGAGACCCAGTACTTC
CASSSRGQETQYF
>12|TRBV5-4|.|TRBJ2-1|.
TGTGCCAGCAGCAGGAGTGGGATCAAGCAGTTCTTC
CASSRSGIKQFF
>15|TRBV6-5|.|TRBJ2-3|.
TGTGCCAGCAGCGCCAAGTCAGTTTCCACAGATACGCAGTATTTT
CASSAKSVSTDTQYF
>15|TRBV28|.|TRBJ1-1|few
TGTGCCAGCAGTTCTGGGGGACCCTCGGGCACTGAAGCTTTCTTT
CASSSGGPSGTEAFF
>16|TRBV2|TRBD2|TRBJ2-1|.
TGTGCCAGCAGTGGACTAGCTGTTTTCAAGGACAATGAGCAGTTCTTC
CASSGLAVFKDNEQFF
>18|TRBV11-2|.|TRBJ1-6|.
TGTGCCAGCAGCTTACCTAGGGGAGGGACGTGGTCGGATTCACCCCTCCACTTT
CASSLPRGGTWSDSPLHF
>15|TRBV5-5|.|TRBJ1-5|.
TGTGCCAGCAGCTTGGCAGACAGTTCCAATCAGCCCCAGCATTTT
CASSLADSSNQPQHF